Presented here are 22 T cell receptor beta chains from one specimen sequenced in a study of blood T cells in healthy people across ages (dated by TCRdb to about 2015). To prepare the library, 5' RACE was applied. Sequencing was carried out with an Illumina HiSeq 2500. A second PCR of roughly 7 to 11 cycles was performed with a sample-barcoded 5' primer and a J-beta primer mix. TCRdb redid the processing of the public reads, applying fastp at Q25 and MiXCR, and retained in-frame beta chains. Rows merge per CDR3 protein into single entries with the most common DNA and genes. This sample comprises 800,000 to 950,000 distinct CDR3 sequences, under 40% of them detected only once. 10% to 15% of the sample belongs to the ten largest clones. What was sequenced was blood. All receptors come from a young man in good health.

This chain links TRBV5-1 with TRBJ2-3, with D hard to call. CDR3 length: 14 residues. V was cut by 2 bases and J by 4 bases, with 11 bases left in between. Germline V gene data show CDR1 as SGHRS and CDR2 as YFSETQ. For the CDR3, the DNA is TGCGCCAGCAGCTTATTCACCCCGTCAGATACGCAGTATTTT. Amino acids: CASSLFTPSDTQYF.

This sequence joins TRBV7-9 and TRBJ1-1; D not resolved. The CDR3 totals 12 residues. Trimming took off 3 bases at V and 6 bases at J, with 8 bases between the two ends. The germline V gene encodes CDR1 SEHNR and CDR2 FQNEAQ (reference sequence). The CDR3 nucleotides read TGTGCCAGCAGCTTTTCATTCGCTGAAGCTTTCTTT. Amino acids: CASSFSFAEAFF.

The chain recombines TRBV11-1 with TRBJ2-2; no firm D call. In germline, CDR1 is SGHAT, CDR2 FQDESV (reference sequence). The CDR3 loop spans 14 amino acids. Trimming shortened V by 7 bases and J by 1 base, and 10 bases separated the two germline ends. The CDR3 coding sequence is TGTGCCAGCATCCCGGACCAGAACACCGGGGAGCTGTTTTTT. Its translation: CASIPDQNTGELFF.

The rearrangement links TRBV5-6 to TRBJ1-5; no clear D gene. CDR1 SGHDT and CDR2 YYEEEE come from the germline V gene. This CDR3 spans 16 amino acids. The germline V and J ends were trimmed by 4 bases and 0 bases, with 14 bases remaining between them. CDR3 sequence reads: CASSLGGLISNQPQHF. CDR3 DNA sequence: TGTGCCAGCAGCCTGGGTGGACTTATTAGCAATCAGCCCCAGCATTTT.

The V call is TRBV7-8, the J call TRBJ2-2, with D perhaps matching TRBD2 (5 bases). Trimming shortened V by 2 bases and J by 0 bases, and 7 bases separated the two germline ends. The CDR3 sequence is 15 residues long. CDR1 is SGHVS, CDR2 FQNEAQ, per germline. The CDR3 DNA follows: TGTGCCAGCAGCTTATCGGGGTCGAACACCGGGGAGCTGTTTTTT. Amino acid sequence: CASSLSGSNTGELFF.

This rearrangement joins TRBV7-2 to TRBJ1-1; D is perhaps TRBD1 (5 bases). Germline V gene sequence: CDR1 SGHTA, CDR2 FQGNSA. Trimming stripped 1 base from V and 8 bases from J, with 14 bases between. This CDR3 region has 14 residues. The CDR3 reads CASSLGQLLSEAFF. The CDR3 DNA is TGTGCCAGCAGCTTAGGACAGCTTCTGTCGGAAGCTTTCTTT.

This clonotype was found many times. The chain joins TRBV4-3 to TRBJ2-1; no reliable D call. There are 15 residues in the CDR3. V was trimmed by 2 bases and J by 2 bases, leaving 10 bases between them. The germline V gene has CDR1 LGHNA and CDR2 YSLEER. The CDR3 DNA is TGCGCCAGCAGCCAACGGACGCCCCCCTACAATGAGCAGTTCTTC. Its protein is CASSQRTPPYNEQFF.

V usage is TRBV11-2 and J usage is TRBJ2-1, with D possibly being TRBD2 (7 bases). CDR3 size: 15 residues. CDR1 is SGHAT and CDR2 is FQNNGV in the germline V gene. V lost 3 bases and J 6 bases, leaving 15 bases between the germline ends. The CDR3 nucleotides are TGTGCCAGCAGCTTGGGCCGGGGGGCGTTCAATGAGCAGTTCTTC. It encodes CASSLGRGAFNEQFF. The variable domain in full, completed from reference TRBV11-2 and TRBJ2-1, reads EAGVAQSPRYKIIEKRQSVAFWCNPISGHATLYWYQQILGQGPKLLIQFQNNGVVDDSQLPKDRFSAERLKGVDSTLKIQPAKLEDSAVYLCASSLGRGAFNEQFFGPGTRLTVL.

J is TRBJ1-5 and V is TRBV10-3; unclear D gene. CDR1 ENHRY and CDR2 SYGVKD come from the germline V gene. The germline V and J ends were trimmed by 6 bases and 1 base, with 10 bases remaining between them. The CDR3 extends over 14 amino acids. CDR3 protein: CAISGKQSNQPQHF. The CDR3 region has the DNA TGTGCCATCAGCGGTAAACAAAGCAATCAGCCCCAGCATTTT.

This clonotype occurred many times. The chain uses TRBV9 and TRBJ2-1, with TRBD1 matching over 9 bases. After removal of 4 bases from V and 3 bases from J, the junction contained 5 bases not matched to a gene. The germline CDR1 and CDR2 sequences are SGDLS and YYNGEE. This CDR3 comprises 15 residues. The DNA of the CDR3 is TGTGCCAGCAGCTTACAGGGGGCGTACTACAATGAGCAGTTCTTC. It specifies CASSLQGAYYNEQFF.

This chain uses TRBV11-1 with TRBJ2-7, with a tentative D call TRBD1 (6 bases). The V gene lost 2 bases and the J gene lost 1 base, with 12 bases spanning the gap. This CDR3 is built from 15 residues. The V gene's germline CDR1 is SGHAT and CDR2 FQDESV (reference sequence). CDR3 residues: CASSLRWDTSYEQYF. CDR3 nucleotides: TGTGCCAGCAGCTTACGGTGGGACACTTCCTACGAGCAGTACTTC.

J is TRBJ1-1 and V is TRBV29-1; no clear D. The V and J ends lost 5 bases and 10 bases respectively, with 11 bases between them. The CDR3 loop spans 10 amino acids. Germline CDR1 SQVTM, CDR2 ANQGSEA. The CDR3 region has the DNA TGCAGCGTTAATGGGGATCGAGCTTTCTTT. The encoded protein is CSVNGDRAFF.

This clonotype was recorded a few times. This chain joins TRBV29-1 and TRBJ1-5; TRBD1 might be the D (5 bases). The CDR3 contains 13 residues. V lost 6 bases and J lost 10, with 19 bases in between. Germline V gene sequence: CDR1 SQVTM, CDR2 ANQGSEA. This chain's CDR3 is CSVKTSQGSPQHF. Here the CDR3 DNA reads TGCAGCGTGAAGACATCGCAGGGATCCCCCCAGCATTTT.

CDR3: CASSLYLGPIGYTF. The DNA of the CDR3 is TGTGCCAGCAGCTTATATCTGGGGCCTATCGGCTACACCTTC. The chain recombines TRBV7-9 with TRBJ1-2; D is possibly TRBD1 (5 bases). Germline loops: CDR1 SEHNR, CDR2 FQNEAQ (reference sequence). V was shortened by 2 bases and J by 8 bases, with 15 bases between the two germline ends. This CDR3 is 14 amino acids long.

The CDR3 region has the DNA TGTGCCAGCAGTCATGGGACAGGTGAAGCTTTCTTT. Amino acids: CASSHGTGEAFF. The V and J genes are TRBV6-4 and TRBJ1-1, with 8 bases matching TRBD1. With V trimmed by 5 bases and J by 7 bases, 3 bases remained unmatched. From germline, CDR1 is MRHNA and CDR2 SNTAGT. The CDR3 extends over 12 amino acids.

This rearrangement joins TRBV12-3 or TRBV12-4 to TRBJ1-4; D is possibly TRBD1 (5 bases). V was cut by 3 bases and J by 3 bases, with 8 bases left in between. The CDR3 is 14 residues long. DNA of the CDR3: TGTGCCAGCAGTTTGACAGACCCTAATGAAAAACTGTTTTTT. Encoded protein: CASSLTDPNEKLFF.

The CDR3 region has the DNA TGTGCCAGCGGATTCAGGGGGGATCAGCCCCAGCATTTT. Protein product: CASGFRGDQPQHF. V and J are TRBV7-2 and TRBJ1-5, with 7 bases fitting TRBD1. The CDR3 runs 13 residues. V gave up 8 bases and J gave up 5 bases; unmatched junction bases: 6. The germline V gene has CDR1 SGHTA and CDR2 FQGNSA.

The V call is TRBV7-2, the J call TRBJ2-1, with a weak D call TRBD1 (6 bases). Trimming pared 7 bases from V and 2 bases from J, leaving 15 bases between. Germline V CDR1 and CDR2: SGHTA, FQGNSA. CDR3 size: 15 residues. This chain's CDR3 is CASIGQPGAYNEQFF. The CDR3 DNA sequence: TGTGCCAGCATCGGACAGCCTGGAGCCTACAATGAGCAGTTCTTC.

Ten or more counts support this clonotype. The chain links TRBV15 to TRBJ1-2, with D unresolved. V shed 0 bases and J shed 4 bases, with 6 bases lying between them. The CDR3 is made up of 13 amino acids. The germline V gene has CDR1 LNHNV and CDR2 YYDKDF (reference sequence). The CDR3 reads CATSRDRAYGYTF. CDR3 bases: TGTGCCACCAGCAGAGATCGGGCCTATGGCTACACCTTC.

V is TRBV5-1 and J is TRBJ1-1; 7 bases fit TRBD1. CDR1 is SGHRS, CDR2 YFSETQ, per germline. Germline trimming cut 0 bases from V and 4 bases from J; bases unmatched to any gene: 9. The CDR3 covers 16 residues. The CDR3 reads CASSLAVTGALTEAFF. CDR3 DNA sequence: TGCGCCAGCAGCTTGGCGGTTACAGGGGCCCTCACTGAAGCTTTCTTT.

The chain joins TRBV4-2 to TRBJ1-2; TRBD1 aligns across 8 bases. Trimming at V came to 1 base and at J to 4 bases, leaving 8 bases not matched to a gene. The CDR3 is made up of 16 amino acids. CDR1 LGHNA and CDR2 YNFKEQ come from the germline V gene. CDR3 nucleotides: TGTGCCAGCAGCCAAGGTTCCGGACAGGGAGGCTATGGCTACACCTTC. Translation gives CASSQGSGQGGYGYTF.

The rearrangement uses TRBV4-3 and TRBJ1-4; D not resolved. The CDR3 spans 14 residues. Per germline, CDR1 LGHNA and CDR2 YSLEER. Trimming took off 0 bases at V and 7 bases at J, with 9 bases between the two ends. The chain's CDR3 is CASSQDRLIEKLFF. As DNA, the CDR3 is TGCGCCAGCAGCCAAGATCGCCTTATTGAAAAACTGTTTTTT.